Detailed here is one T cell receptor (beta chain). Its antigen is not known. The entry originates in a study of cytomegalovirus exposure and HLA in healthy donors. Study-level results: For cytomegalovirus status, the classifier reportedly gave diagnoses with high specificity and sensitivity. The sole available immune exposure information was CMV serostatus. A prior analysis recorded that most TCR beta V segments were productive about 87% or about 30% of the time. Researchers reported from a later analysis that most CMV-associated TCR beta chains appeared HLA-restricted.

Both 60 Vbeta primers and 13 Jbeta primers went into the PCR. Generated by immunoSEQ multiplex PCR, the TCRdb table keeps only in-frame clones and is missing some. Its table lists some 33,000 clones. The CDR3 totals 14 residues. Trimming left V 1 base short and J 1 base short, with 7 bases between. Germline values: CDR1 LNHDA, CDR2 SQIVND (reference sequence). This receptor was obtained from a female donor in good health and CMV-seronegative. Sequencing input: PBMCs. The chain carries TRBV19 and TRBJ1-1; no reliable D call. The CDR3 region has the DNA TGTGCCAGTAGTATAGGGCATAAGAACACTGAAGCTTTCTTT. It yields the protein CASSIGHKNTEAFF.